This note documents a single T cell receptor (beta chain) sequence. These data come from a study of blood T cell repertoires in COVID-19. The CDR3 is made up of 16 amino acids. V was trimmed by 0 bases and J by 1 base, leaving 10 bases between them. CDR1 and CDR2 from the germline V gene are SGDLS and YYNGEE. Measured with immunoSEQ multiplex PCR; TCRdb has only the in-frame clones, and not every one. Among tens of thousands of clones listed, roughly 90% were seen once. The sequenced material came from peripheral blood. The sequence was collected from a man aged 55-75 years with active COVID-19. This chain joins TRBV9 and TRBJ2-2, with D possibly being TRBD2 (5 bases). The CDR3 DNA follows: TGTGCCAGCAGCGTAGATCCTAGCTGGAACACCGGGGAGCTGTTTTTT. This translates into CASSVDPSWNTGELFF.